Below are 10 T cell receptor beta chains sequenced from a single sample in a study of T-cell memory formation after mild COVID-19. TCRdb analysed the 5' RACE reads with MiXCR anew, one entry per CDR3 protein. The table shows around 390,000 distinct CDR3 sequences, with about 15% occurring only once. Specimen: PBMCs or a T cell subset sorted from them (not recorded which). Receptors originate from a man younger than 35 who had mild COVID-19 (a few samples of this study predate the infection). Cell type and time point are not known.

V gene TRBV29-1 combines with J gene TRBJ2-2, with 13 bases fitting TRBD2. The V segment lost 8 bases and the J segment 7 bases; nucleotides outside the gene matches: 10. Germline CDR1 and CDR2: SQVTM and ANQGSEA. CDR3 length: 15 amino acids. DNA for the CDR3: TGCAGCACGAGGACTAGCGGGGGTAAAAACGGGGAGCTGTTTTTT. Translation: CSTRTSGGKNGELFF.

J is TRBJ2-3 and V is TRBV24-1; 7 bases are a match to TRBD1. CDR1 is KGHDR, CDR2 SFDVKD, per germline. J lost 2 bases, V lost 5 bases, and 9 bases had no gene match. CDR3 length: 16 amino acids. The CDR3 protein is CATSGAGTADTDTQYF. The DNA for the CDR3 is TGTGCCACCAGTGGCGCCGGGACAGCGGACACAGATACGCAGTATTTT.

CDR3 nucleotides: TGTGCCAGCAGCCCGGACAGGGTAGGTCGTCAGCCCCAGCATTTT. This sequence encodes CASSPDRVGRQPQHF. The genes are TRBV28 and TRBJ1-5; 8 positions agree with TRBD1. The ends lost 6 bases at V and 6 bases at J; junction bases unmatched: 10. Germline-derived CDR1 and CDR2 are MDHEN and SYDVKM. The CDR3 is 15 amino acids.

A few counts support this clonotype. Here the CDR3 reads CASRGLGGTDTQYF. CDR3 DNA sequence: TGTGCCAGCAGGGGGCTTGGAGGCACAGATACGCAGTATTTT. The rearrangement joins TRBV28 to TRBJ2-3, with D perhaps TRBD1 (5 bases). The CDR3 contains 14 residues. Trimming removed 6 bases at V and 1 base at J, with 11 bases between. Germline CDR1 is MDHEN and CDR2 is SYDVKM.

The CDR3 DNA sequence: TGCGCCAGCAGCCAGATTGGACTAGCGGAACTAGCCAAAAACATTCAGTACTTC. This translates into CASSQIGLAELAKNIQYF. This chain uses TRBV4-1 with TRBJ2-4, with 10 bases that match TRBD2. The CDR3 extends over 18 amino acids. Unmatched junction bases numbered 8, after V lost 3 bases and J lost 0 bases. Per germline, CDR1 MGHRA and CDR2 YSYEKL.

This clonotype appeared a few times. This rearrangement joins TRBV7-2 to TRBJ1-1, with TRBD1 identical over 8 bases. Germline values: CDR1 SGHTA, CDR2 FQGNSA. V gave up 5 bases and J gave up 9 bases; unmatched junction bases: 11. The CDR3 runs to 14 residues. The CDR3 reads CASSPRTGLVKAFF. The CDR3 DNA follows: TGTGCCAGCAGCCCCCGGACAGGGTTGGTGAAAGCTTTCTTT.

The CDR3 bases are TGCAGTGCTCCCAGGGGGCGCCCAGATACGCAGTATTTT. Its translation: CSAPRGRPDTQYF. The chain combines TRBV20-1 with TRBJ2-3; TRBD1 matches at 8 bases. The CDR3 length is 13 residues. Germline V gene lookup returns CDR1 DFQATT and CDR2 SNEGSKA (reference sequence). J gave up 4 bases and V 5 bases, and 5 bases lay outside the gene matches.

This clonotype has only a few counts. The chain is built from TRBV4-1 and TRBJ2-6; no clear D gene. The CDR3 consists of 15 residues. The germline V gene encodes CDR1 MGHRA and CDR2 YSYEKL. V lost 8 bases to trimming and J lost 1 base, with 12 bases between them. CDR3: CASRSPGSGANVLTF. CDR3 nucleotides: TGCGCCAGCCGCTCACCAGGTTCTGGGGCCAACGTCCTGACTTTC.

This clonotype showed up just a few times. J is TRBJ1-2 and V is TRBV28, with D perhaps TRBD1 (5 bases). V was clipped by 4 bases and J by 3 bases, with 9 bases between them. The V gene's germline CDR1 is MDHEN and CDR2 SYDVKM. The CDR3 totals 13 residues. Here the CDR3 reads CASSSTADYGYTF. CDR3 DNA: TGTGCCAGCAGTTCGACAGCGGACTATGGCTACACCTTC.

This chain connects TRBV9 to TRBJ1-3, with D hard to call. This CDR3 is built from 15 residues. V lost 4 bases to trimming and J lost 0 bases, with 11 bases between them. Germline CDR1 and CDR2: SGDLS and YYNGEE. CDR3 in amino acids: CASSLDGNSGNTIYF. In DNA, the CDR3 is TGTGCCAGCAGCCTGGACGGAAACTCTGGAAACACCATATATTTT.